This entry features one T cell receptor (beta chain) sequence. The sample comes from a study of blood T cell repertoires in COVID-19. Using immunoSEQ multiplex PCR, the repertoire was profiled, and TCRdb retains in-frame clones only, with some absent. The sample has 240,000 or so clones, 70% to 90% seen once. CDR3 length: 14 amino acids. Germline-derived CDR1 and CDR2 are SQVTM and ANQGSEA. V lost 3 bases and J 5 bases, leaving 17 bases between the germline ends. The chain uses TRBV29-1 and TRBJ2-7, with a possible D match to TRBD2 (6 bases). The clonotype originates from a woman in her 30s with acute or convalescent COVID-19. Sequenced input: peripheral blood. In DNA form, the CDR3 reads TGCAGCGTTGACGGCGGGACCCGCATAAACGAGCAGTACTTC. Translated, it gives CSVDGGTRINEQYF.